The clone carrying this T cell receptor (beta chain) was observed a handful of times. The data were obtained in a study of regulatory T cells in long-lasting Graves disease. Arm-PCR of CDR3 regions and iRepertoire HTBI primers were the basis on which TCR beta libraries were built. Using its own MiXCR run on the multiplex PCR reads, TCRdb lists one record per CDR3 protein. The table lists 420,000 or so distinct CDR3 sequences, approximately 16% of them singletons. Described time point: newly diagnosed GD, antithyroid drugs for less than 3 months. PBMC-derived RNA was used for the TCR library. The germline V and J ends were trimmed by 1 base and 1 base, with 10 bases remaining between them. The germline V gene encodes CDR1 DFQATT and CDR2 SNEGSKA (reference sequence). The CDR3 length is 15 residues. These data were also filed under a second study, of T cells in Graves' hyperthyroidism and ophthalmopathy. That report adds: First-round RT-PCR of the TCR CDR3 relied on the HTBI primer set.

The chain carries TRBV20-1 and TRBJ2-2; D uncertain. This specimen was peripheral blood mononuclear cells (PBMCs), taken at new diagnosis, from a patient treated with antithyroid drugs. The receptor's source is a woman between 18 and 29 years old with Graves disease. DNA of the CDR3: TGCAGTGCTAGAGTGGGTAGGGAGAACACCGGGGAGCTGTTTTTT. This translates into CSARVGRENTGELFF.